This TCR beta chain was sequenced for a study of T cell responses to AZD1222 COVID-19 vaccine. A word on this clone: The antigen is not known.

Study outcomes and limitations: Samples come after the peak T cell response, not at day 14. White British people made up most donors, females outnumbered males, and clonal diversity was possibly underestimated. Baseline serostatus was positive in only five to seven AZD1222 recipients. Spike-specific TCR depth and breadth grew after two AZD1222 doses.

V was pared by 1 base and J by 0 bases, with 2 bases between. The CDR3 has 13 residues. Germline V gene sequence: CDR1 SGHKS, CDR2 YYEKEE (reference sequence). Libraries were prepared by immunoSEQ multiplex PCR; TCRdb keeps only in-frame clonotypes and omits some of them. The table has tens of thousands of clones, roughly four fifths seen once. This specimen consisted of peripheral blood, obtained on day 0 of AZD1222 vaccination. V gene TRBV5-5 combines with J gene TRBJ1-5; D is unresolved. This clonotype was obtained from an adult in good health. The CDR3 DNA reads TGTGCCAGCAGCTTGAATAGCAATCAGCCCCAGCATTTT. Its protein is CASSLNSNQPQHF.